The 15 T cell receptor beta chains given below trace back to one sample, sequenced in a study of blood T cell repertoires in COVID-19. Repertoires were generated with immunoSEQ multiplex PCR, while TCRdb's copy carries only in-frame clones and drops some. The sample shows roughly 100,000 clones, approximately 86% of them seen only once. Material: peripheral blood. The receptors come from an elderly woman with acute or convalescent COVID-19.

The V gene is TRBV3-1 (or the pseudogene TRBV3-2), the J gene TRBJ1-1; D may be TRBD1 (6 bases). Per germline, CDR1 LGHDT and CDR2 YNNKEL (reference sequence). Between the trimmed V and J ends, which lost 6 bases and 1 base, there was a span of 18 bases. The CDR3 is 16 amino acids. The CDR3 DNA reads as TGTGCCAGCAGTCAAAAGGGGGGGCAGGCGAACACTGAAGCTTTCTTT. It encodes CASSQKGGQANTEAFF.

The chain uses TRBV5-1 and TRBJ2-7; tentative D call: TRBD1 (5 bases). The CDR3 loop spans 11 amino acids. Germline CDR1 SGHRS, CDR2 YFSETQ. V gave up 5 bases and J gave up 3 bases, with 6 bases separating them. The CDR3 DNA follows: TGCGCCAGCAGTAGGGGCTACGAGCAGTACTTC. Encoded protein: CASSRGYEQYF.

The V call is TRBV5-6, the J call TRBJ2-7; tentatively, D is TRBD1 (7 bases). The germline V and J ends were trimmed by 3 bases and 4 bases, with 11 bases remaining between them. Germline loops: CDR1 SGHDT, CDR2 YYEEEE. This CDR3 spans 13 amino acids. The CDR3 here is CASSSTGTYEQYF. In DNA form, the CDR3 reads TGTGCCAGCAGCTCGACAGGGACTTACGAGCAGTACTTC.

The J gene is TRBJ1-1, the V gene TRBV19; 7 nucleotides align to TRBD1. From germline, CDR1 is LNHDA and CDR2 SQIVND (reference sequence). V lost 6 bases to trimming and J lost 0 bases; unmatched junction nucleotides: 13. This CDR3 region has 17 residues. The CDR3 coding sequence is TGTGCCAGTAGATCGGGACAGTTGTTGGAAATGAACACTGAAGCTTTCTTT. Its protein product is CASRSGQLLEMNTEAFF.

The chain uses TRBV7-9 and TRBJ2-7; D might be TRBD1 (5 bases). The CDR3 is 13 amino acids. Trimming pared 4 bases from V and 2 bases from J, leaving 9 bases between. Germline V gene lookup returns CDR1 SEHNR and CDR2 FQNEAQ (reference sequence). The CDR3 DNA is TGTGCCAGCAGCTACGCAGGGACCTACGAGCAGTACTTC. This codes for CASSYAGTYEQYF.

About this clone: At one boundary the junction diverges from the germline segment, which might be a read error. The rearrangement joins TRBV7-7 to TRBJ1-3; 7 nucleotides line up with TRBD1. CDR3 size: 15 residues. Germline CDR1 reads SSHAT; CDR2 reads FNYEAQ (reference sequence). CDR3 DNA sequence: TGTGCTAGCAGCTTCCGACAGGGTGAAGGAAACACCATATATTTT. Its protein is CASSFRQGEGNTIYF.

The gene calls are TRBV2 and TRBJ2-7; D remains ambiguous. Trimming removed 7 bases from V and 3 bases from J, with 7 bases in between. This CDR3 region has 11 residues. In germline, CDR1 is SNHLY, CDR2 FYNNEI. The CDR3 bases are TGTGCCAGCACTGATCTCTACGAGCAGTACTTC. Residues: CASTDLYEQYF.

This chain uses TRBV5-4 with TRBJ1-4, with 7 bases lining up with TRBD1. The junction had 5 bases not matched to a gene; V was cut back by 5 bases and J by 1 base. The germline gives CDR1 SGHNT, CDR2 YYREEE (reference sequence). CDR3 length: 15 residues. DNA of the CDR3: TGTGCCAGCAGTCCAGGGGGGTTAACTAATGAAAAACTGTTTTTT. Its translation: CASSPGGLTNEKLFF.

V and J are TRBV5-4 and TRBJ1-1; D is unclear. Trimming cost V 1 base and J 5 bases, with 9 bases left between them. CDR3 length: 13 residues. CDR1 and CDR2 (germline): SGHNT, YYREEE (reference sequence). The CDR3 loop is CASSLTGATEAFF. In DNA, the CDR3 is TGTGCCAGCAGCTTGACCGGTGCTACTGAAGCTTTCTTT.

This rearrangement joins TRBV6-9 to TRBJ1-5; D remains ambiguous. The germline V gene encodes CDR1 MNHGY and CDR2 SVAAGI. The CDR3 covers 15 residues. With 0 bases removed from V and 3 bases from J, the gap between germline ends came to 9 bases. CDR3: CASSYSRHTNQPQHF. The CDR3 DNA reads as TGTGCCAGCAGTTATTCGCGACACACCAATCAGCCCCAGCATTTT.

V and J are TRBV7-9 and TRBJ2-5; 12 nucleotides line up with TRBD2. Germline assignment: CDR1 SEHNR and CDR2 FQNEAQ (reference sequence). The junction had 4 bases not matched to a gene; V was cut back by 5 bases and J by 0 bases. The CDR3 is 16 amino acids. This CDR3 reads CASSATSGGYQETQYF. CDR3 in DNA: TGTGCCAGCAGCGCCACTAGCGGGGGGTACCAAGAGACCCAGTACTTC.

This clone was found once. This sequence joins TRBV18 and TRBJ2-5; 15 positions match TRBD2. The CDR3 contains 18 residues. CDR1 and CDR2 from the germline V gene are KGHSH and LQKENI. J lost 2 bases, V lost 6 bases, and 10 bases had no gene match. The CDR3 nucleotides are TGTGCCAGCTCTACCGGACTAGCGGGGGGGCCGAAACAAGAGACCCAGTACTTC. Translation gives CASSTGLAGGPKQETQYF.

The chain employs TRBV5-4 and TRBJ2-2; 7 bases map to TRBD2. The CDR3 runs to 13 residues. CDR1 and CDR2 (germline): SGHNT, YYREEE (reference sequence). V was clipped by 4 bases and J by 6 bases; unmatched bases: 3. The CDR3 coding sequence is TGTGCCAGCAGCCCCCGGGAGGCCGGGGAGCTGTTTTTT. It codes for CASSPREAGELFF.

The chain joins TRBV3-1 (or the pseudogene TRBV3-2) to TRBJ2-1; D is undetermined. CDR1 is LGHDT, CDR2 YNNKEL, per germline (reference sequence). Deletions cut 1 base from V and 3 bases from J, with 7 bases between. This CDR3 has 14 residues. CDR3 amino acids: CASSQALGYNEQFF. Written as DNA, the CDR3 is TGTGCCAGCAGCCAAGCACTCGGCTACAATGAGCAGTTCTTC.

The V gene is TRBV18, the J gene TRBJ2-5, with 11 bases aligning to TRBD2. This CDR3 region has 15 residues. The V gene end was trimmed by 5 bases and the J gene end by 5 bases; junction bases not matched to a gene: 7. Germline CDR1 and CDR2: KGHSH and LQKENI. The CDR3 nucleotides are TGTGCCAGCTCAACCGCCGGGACTAGCGGCGAGACCCAGTACTTC. Encoded protein: CASSTAGTSGETQYF.